This entry features one T cell receptor beta chain sequence. This clone was found once. It has no known antigen specificity. Base qualities are not at hand, and no much larger clone is one base apart. The data derive from a study of OX40 agonist ivuxolimab in advanced cancers. The study in broad terms: Ivuxolimab, which targeted the costimulatory receptor OX40 (CD134), was an agonistic, fully human IgG2 monoclonal antibody. Intravenous ivuxolimab was administered to patients every 2 weeks at six dose levels: 0.01, 0.1, 0.3, 1.5, 3 and 10 mg/kg. Among the roughly 52 dose-escalation patients, around 19 had hepatocellular carcinoma, about 15 melanoma, 9 renal cell carcinoma and 9 head and neck cancer. The dose-escalation cohort was almost 85% male with a mean age of roughly 62 years, ranging from roughly 20 to 80. Prior anti-PD-1, anti-PD-L1 or anti-CTLA-4 therapy was permitted, and approximately 40% of dose-escalation patients had received checkpoint inhibitors. Partial responses occurred in three dose-escalation patients: two with cutaneous melanoma and one with hepatocellular carcinoma. The point of sequencing TCRbeta in the periphery was to test whether ivuxolimab changed TCR sequence diversity and drove clonal T-cell expansion. The monotherapy dose-escalation portion (N ≈ 50 patients) of the phase I ivuxolimab trial is reported in the paper.

The research as a whole found: Low levels of normalized T-cell clonal expansion were also shown by some nonresponding patients. Clonal expansion of both CD4+ and CD8+ blood T cells was observed from baseline to week 6 at doses 0.1 to 3.0 mg/kg. In partial responders in the 0.1-3.0 mg/kg groups, normalized peripheral clonal expansion was found to be among the lowest, especially among CD8+ T cells. The antigen specificity of the peripheral T cells that underwent clonal expansion was not determined. After ivuxolimab, CD8+ T cells had more expanded clones than CD4+ T cells on average.

Genomic DNA was extracted from sorted cells for sequencing of the TCRbeta CDR3 region. The immunoSEQ Assay was used for sequencing of TCRbeta CDR3 regions. This is the immuneACCESS table as TCRdb keeps it, with only in-frame sequences that have V and J called. A part of the clones is gone; compared with another copy, unresolved V genes explain less than half, and the rest is unexplained. This sample gives about 35,000 clones in total; 84% of them show up just once. The ten largest clones capture 1.5% to 2% of the sample. CDR1 and CDR2 were assigned from the germline V gene as SQVTM and ANQGSEA. Deletion took 3 bases off V and 1 base off J, with a span of 6 bases between the germline ends. Measured from the cysteine to the phenylalanine, the CDR3 is 12 residues long. The kept DNA is CDR3 alone, 36 bases in frame from the first base. The trial excluded patients who had a history of autoimmune disease or who were on systemic immunosuppression. Peripheral blood for TCR sequencing was collected from all dose cohorts at baseline, on cycle 4 day 1, and on cycle 7 day 1. Samples came from an open-label, multicenter, first-in-human phase I dose-escalation trial of ivuxolimab. Adults with locally advanced or metastatic head and neck squamous cell, hepatocellular, melanoma or renal cell carcinoma were enrolled in the trial. Before TCR sequencing, CD4+ and CD8+ T cells were separately sorted from peripheral blood.

The sample in question was CD4+ or CD8+ T cells sorted from blood, obtained in a trial of the OX40 agonist ivuxolimab. This chain joins TRBV29-1 to TRBJ1-1, with no D gene named confidently. The receptor was isolated from an adult with an advanced solid tumor such as melanoma, head and neck, liver or kidney cancer. The CDR3 here reads CSVDRTNTEAFF. The base sequence is TGCAGCGTTGACAGGACGAACACTGAAGCTTTCTTT.